A selection of T cell receptor beta chains follows, all from one sample in a study of shared clonotypes between healthy human individuals. Here immunoSEQ multiplex PCR was the method, and the copy in TCRdb shows in-frame clones only, minus some. This sample has some 300,000 clones, with around 67% found just once. Sequenced input: memory CD4+ T cells sorted from blood. The receptors were gathered from a man aged 30-40 years in good health. The CDR3 runs from the conserved cysteine through the conserved F or W. A D gene is named only where the DNA matches it firmly. Size is stated for part of the rows, as once, few or many counts, or as a class when the clone is expanded.

v_gene	abundance	j_gene	d_gene	CDR3aa	CDR3nt
TRBV6-5	NA	TRBJ2-7	NA	CASSYSPPGVYEQYF	TGTGCCAGCAGTTACTCCCCGCCAGGCGTCTACGAGCAGTACTTC
TRBV5-8	NA	TRBJ2-1	NA	CASSGDLFSYNEQFF	TGTGCCAGCAGCGGGGACTTATTCTCCTACAATGAGCAGTTCTTC
TRBV27	few	TRBJ1-5	NA	CASSPYGTISNQPQHF	TGTGCCAGCAGCCCTTATGGGACGATTAGCAATCAGCCCCAGCATTTT
TRBV27	NA	TRBJ2-1	TRBD2	CASRSSGRIGEQFF	TGTGCCAGCAGGAGTAGCGGGAGAATCGGTGAGCAGTTCTTC
TRBV7-6	NA	TRBJ1-1	NA	CASSFGGQGTEAFF	TGTGCCAGCAGCTTTGGGGGGCAGGGAACTGAAGCTTTCTTT
TRBV10-3	few	TRBJ2-7	NA	CAISEVGRGEQYF	TGTGCCATCAGTGAAGTGGGTAGGGGCGAGCAGTACTTC
TRBV5-1	few	TRBJ1-5	NA	CASSLEGRNQPQHF	TGCGCCAGCAGCTTGGAGGGACGGAATCAGCCCCAGCATTTT
TRBV6-6	NA	TRBJ1-5	NA	CASSYGRGGEPQHF	TGTGCCAGCAGTTATGGGCGGGGAGGGGAGCCCCAGCATTTT
TRBV5-4	NA	TRBJ2-3	NA	CASSLVRIPDTQYF	TGTGCCAGCAGCTTGGTTAGGATCCCAGATACGCAGTATTTT
TRBV7-9	few	TRBJ2-1	NA	CASSLEGREQFF	TGTGCCAGCAGCTTAGAGGGTCGGGAGCAGTTCTTC
TRBV28	NA	TRBJ2-6	TRBD1	CAIQAPPGQGSGANVLTF	TGTGCCATACAGGCCCCACCGGGACAGGGGTCTGGGGCCAACGTCCTGACTTTC
TRBV5-1	NA	TRBJ2-3	NA	CASSWARGRSTDTQYF	TGCGCCAGCAGCTGGGCCCGGGGGCGGAGCACAGATACGCAGTATTTT
TRBV5-4	once	TRBJ2-5	TRBD2	CASSLGGAGEETQYF	TGTGCCAGCAGCTTGGGAGGAGCGGGAGAAGAGACCCAGTACTTC
TRBV7-7	NA	TRBJ2-6	NA	CASGPGAGANVLTF	TGTGCCAGCGGCCCTGGGGCTGGGGCCAACGTCCTGACTTTC
TRBV4-3	NA	TRBJ1-4	NA	CASSRAQGPDEKLFF	TGCGCCAGCAGCCGAGCCCAGGGTCCCGATGAAAAACTGTTTTTT
TRBV18	NA	TRBJ1-1	NA	CASSPQGFIGNTEAFF	TGTGCCAGCTCACCACAGGGGTTTATCGGGAACACTGAAGCTTTCTTT
TRBV10-1	NA	TRBJ2-2	TRBD1	CASGTGYTGELFF	TGCGCCAGCGGGACAGGGTACACCGGGGAGCTGTTTTTT
TRBV19	few	TRBJ2-7	NA	CASSIYKGYSYEQYF	TGTGCCAGTAGTATATACAAGGGGTACTCCTACGAGCAGTACTTC
TRBV19	once	TRBJ2-7	NA	CASSRSSGQISYEQYF	TGTGCCAGTAGTAGGAGTAGTGGGCAGATCTCCTACGAGCAGTACTTC
TRBV30	NA	TRBJ1-1	NA	CAWRSGFDTEAFF	TGTGCCTGGAGGTCGGGTTTTGATACTGAAGCTTTCTTT
TRBV5-5	NA	TRBJ2-5	NA	CASSSGQIGGRETQYF	TGTGCCAGCAGCTCGGGACAGATAGGGGGGAGGGAGACCCAGTACTTC
TRBV28	NA	TRBJ1-5	NA	CASSELNQPQHF	TGTGCCAGCAGTGAGCTCAATCAGCCCCAGCATTTT
TRBV19	NA	TRBJ1-3	NA	CAGSRAVGNTIYF	TGTGCCGGCTCCAGGGCAGTTGGAAACACCATATATTTT
TRBV11-2	NA	TRBJ2-1	NA	CASSLEAVDNEQFF	TGTGCCAGCAGCTTAGAGGCTGTAGACAATGAGCAGTTCTTC
TRBV5-1	few	TRBJ2-7	TRBD2	CASSLDGTSGIEQYF	TGCGCCAGCAGCTTGGACGGGACTAGCGGGATCGAGCAGTACTTC
TRBV7-8	NA	TRBJ1-2	NA	CASIPIRNYGYTF	TGTGCCAGCATCCCGATCCGTAACTATGGCTACACCTTC
TRBV7-6	NA	TRBJ2-7	NA	CASSSTDVDYEQYF	TGTGCCAGCAGCTCGACGGACGTAGACTACGAGCAGTACTTC
TRBV11-2	NA	TRBJ2-7	TRBD2	CASSRGLAAYEQYF	TGTGCCAGCAGCAGGGGACTAGCGGCCTACGAGCAGTACTTC
TRBV25-1	NA	TRBJ2-7	NA	CASSELGQGSYEQYF	TGTGCCAGCAGTGAATTGGGGCAGGGCTCCTACGAGCAGTACTTC
TRBV7-3	NA	TRBJ1-1	NA	CASSSDRNTEAFF	TGTGCCAGCAGTTCGGACAGGAACACTGAAGCTTTCTTT
TRBV27	NA	TRBJ2-1	TRBD2	CASRGASGFQREQFF	TGTGCCAGCAGAGGGGCTAGCGGATTCCAAAGGGAGCAGTTCTTC
TRBV10-1	NA	TRBJ2-3	TRBD1	CASSEGGTDTQYF	TGCGCCAGCAGTGAAGGGGGCACGGATACGCAGTATTTT
TRBV5-4	NA	TRBJ2-5	NA	CASSLDQEETQYF	TGTGCCAGCAGCTTAGACCAGGAAGAGACCCAGTACTTC
TRBV6-5	few	TRBJ2-7	NA	CASRQTAIGYEQYF	TGTGCCAGCAGACAGACAGCTATCGGCTACGAGCAGTACTTC
TRBV4-1	NA	TRBJ1-4	TRBD1	CASSQGRGQDSNEKLFF	TGCGCCAGCAGCCAAGGGAGGGGACAGGACTCGAACGAAAAACTGTTTTTT
TRBV11-2	NA	TRBJ2-5	NA	CASEVRRWETQYF	TGTGCCAGCGAAGTAAGGAGGTGGGAGACCCAGTACTTC
TRBV9	NA	TRBJ2-7	NA	CASSVPESRGFNEQYF	TGTGCCAGCAGCGTACCGGAGTCTCGGGGGTTTAACGAGCAGTACTTC
TRBV11-2	NA	TRBJ1-5	NA	CASSLVGSQPQHF	TGTGCCAGCAGCTTAGTTGGTTCGCAGCCCCAGCATTTT
TRBV18	NA	TRBJ2-2	NA	CASSPSLGEPAGELFF	TGTGCCAGCTCACCATCGTTGGGGGAGCCGGCCGGGGAGCTGTTTTTT
TRBV18	NA	TRBJ2-1	NA	CASSQLADSYNEQFF	TGTGCCAGCTCGCAACTTGCCGACAGTTACAATGAGCAGTTCTTC
TRBV19	many	TRBJ2-3	TRBD2	CASSVTSGSTDTQYF	TGTGCCAGTAGTGTTACTAGCGGGAGCACAGATACGCAGTATTTT
TRBV7-9	once	TRBJ2-1	NA	CASSLLVGLGGLGEQFF	TGTGCCAGCAGCTTACTGGTGGGACTTGGGGGTTTGGGTGAGCAGTTCTTC
TRBV28	NA	TRBJ2-4	NA	CASSTTGRINIQYF	TGTGCCAGCAGCACCACGGGACGGATAAACATTCAGTACTTC
TRBV5-4	few	TRBJ1-4	NA	CAGHSYEKLFF	TGTGCCGGGCACAGTTATGAAAAACTGTTTTTT
TRBV25-1	NA	TRBJ2-1	NA	CASSEADTRGYNEQFF	TGTGCCAGCAGTGAAGCCGATACTCGGGGGTACAATGAGCAGTTCTTC
TRBV28	NA	TRBJ2-1	TRBD2	CAIAGREGNEQFF	TGTGCCATCGCCGGCAGGGAGGGCAATGAGCAGTTCTTC
TRBV12-5	NA	TRBJ1-1	NA	CASGWENTEAFF	TGTGCTAGTGGTTGGGAGAACACTGAAGCTTTCTTT
TRBV7-9	NA	TRBJ1-1	NA	CASSLRGENTEAFF	TGTGCCAGCAGCTTGCGAGGGGAGAACACTGAAGCTTTCTTT
TRBV6-1	NA	TRBJ2-7	TRBD1	CASFWARDRVHEQYF	TGTGCCAGCTTTTGGGCCCGGGACAGGGTCCACGAGCAGTACTTC
TRBV5-4	NA	TRBJ2-1	NA	CASSRRGGKDNNEQFF	TGTGCCAGCAGCCGCCGAGGCGGGAAAGACAACAATGAGCAGTTCTTC